Shown below are 7 T cell receptor beta chains from a single sample sequenced in a study of T cell repertoires in cytomegalovirus infection. These receptors' targets are unknown. TCRdb ran MiXCR on the reads and lists one entry per CDR3 protein. Seen here are about half a million distinct CDR3 sequences, roughly a third observed once, and the top ten hold 17%. The sequenced sample was cultured PBMCs, obtained from culture after CMV antigen stimulation. The receptors here all came from a human donor in good health (CMV status not recorded). Some clones in this sample may be carry-over from other donors' samples.

The V call is TRBV5-4, the J call TRBJ2-1; possible D gene TRBD2, 6 bases. CDR1 is SGHNT, CDR2 YYREEE, per germline (reference sequence). The ends were cut back, 4 bases at V and 4 bases at J, with 15 bases in the middle. The CDR3 consists of 15 residues. The CDR3 bases are TGTGCCAGCAGCCAAAGCGGGCTCAGGTACAATGAGCAGTTCTTC. As protein: CASSQSGLRYNEQFF.

This clonotype was counted only a few times. The chain joins TRBV18 to TRBJ2-3; no clear D gene. Germline loops: CDR1 KGHSH, CDR2 LQKENI. The germline V and J ends were trimmed by 2 bases and 0 bases, with 9 bases remaining between them. This CDR3 contains 15 residues. CDR3 bases: TGTGCCAGCTCACCAATTTTAATTAGCACAGATACGCAGTATTTT. Amino acid sequence: CASSPILISTDTQYF.

This clonotype was counted between two and nine times. This chain links TRBV9 with TRBJ2-2; D may be TRBD2 (6 bases). Germline CDR1 reads SGDLS; CDR2 reads YYNGEE. V was pared by 4 bases and J by 2 bases, with 12 bases between. The CDR3 is 15 amino acids. CDR3 amino acids: CASSLSGLNTGELFF. CDR3 nucleotides: TGTGCCAGCAGCTTAAGCGGGCTTAACACCGGGGAGCTGTTTTTT.

This clonotype has only a few counts. This chain uses TRBV19 with TRBJ2-1; the D is unclear. Germline CDR1 LNHDA, CDR2 SQIVND (reference sequence). Between the trimmed V and J ends, which lost 3 bases and 9 bases, there was a span of 15 bases. The CDR3 consists of 14 residues. CDR3: CASSIGISVIEQFF. In DNA form, the CDR3 reads TGTGCCAGTAGTATCGGAATATCTGTCATTGAGCAGTTCTTC.

In its sample, this clonotype was seen many times. This chain joins TRBV12-3 or TRBV12-4 and TRBJ2-5; 9 bases agree with TRBD2. The CDR3 covers 16 residues. Losses at the gene ends were 7 bases for V and 4 bases for J; bases not matched to a gene: 13. The DNA of the CDR3 is TGTGCCAGCACCCTACGACCCCTTAGCGGGAGAGAGACCCAGTACTTC. Translation gives CASTLRPLSGRETQYF.

As to this clonotype: Because it lacks the conserved phenylalanine or tryptophan at the end, this CDR3 is likely a read error. This chain connects TRBV12-3 or TRBV12-4 to TRBJ1-2; D unresolved. The V end was cut by 6 bases, the J end by 6 bases, with 14 bases between. This CDR3 comprises 13 residues. CDR3 loop: CASRPTAWDGYTS. The CDR3 nucleotides are TGTGCCAGCAGGCCCACCGCCTGGGATGGCTACACCTCC.

This rearrangement joins TRBV11-1 to TRBJ2-7; 11 positions agree with TRBD2. Trimming cost V 0 bases and J 4 bases; bases outside gene matches: 5. The CDR3 is 16 residues long. Germline V gene data show CDR1 as SGHAT and CDR2 as FQDESV (reference sequence). The CDR3 here is CASSLALAGGSYEQYF. The CDR3 region has the DNA TGTGCCAGCAGCTTAGCGCTAGCGGGAGGCAGTTACGAGCAGTACTTC.